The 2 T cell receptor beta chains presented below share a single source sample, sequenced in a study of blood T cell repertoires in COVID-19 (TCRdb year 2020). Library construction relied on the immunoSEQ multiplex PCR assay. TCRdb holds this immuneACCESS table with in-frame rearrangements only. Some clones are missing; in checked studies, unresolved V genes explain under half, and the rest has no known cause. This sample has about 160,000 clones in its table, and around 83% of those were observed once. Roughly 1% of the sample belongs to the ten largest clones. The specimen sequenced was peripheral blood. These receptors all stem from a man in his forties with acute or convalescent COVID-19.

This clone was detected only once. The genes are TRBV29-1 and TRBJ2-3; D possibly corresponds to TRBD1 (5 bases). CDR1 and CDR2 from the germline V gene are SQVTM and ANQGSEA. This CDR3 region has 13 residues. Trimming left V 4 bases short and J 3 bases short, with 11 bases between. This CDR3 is CSVGGRVTDTQYF. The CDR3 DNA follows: TGCAGCGTTGGTGGCAGGGTGACAGATACGCAGTATTTT.

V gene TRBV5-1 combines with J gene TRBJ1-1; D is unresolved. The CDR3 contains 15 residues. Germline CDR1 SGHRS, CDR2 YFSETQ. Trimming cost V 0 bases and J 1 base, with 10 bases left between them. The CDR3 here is CASSLVGGQNTEAFF. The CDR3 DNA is TGCGCCAGCAGCTTGGTAGGAGGGCAGAACACTGAAGCTTTCTTT. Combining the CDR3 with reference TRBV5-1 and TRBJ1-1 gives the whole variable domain KAGVTQTPRYLIKTRGQQVTLSCSPISGHRSVSWYQQTPGQGLQFLFEYFSETQRNKGNFPGRFSGRQFSNSRSEMNVSTLELGDSALYLCASSLVGGQNTEAFFGQGTRLTVV.